A selection of T cell receptor beta chains follows, all from one sample in a study of blood T cell repertoires in COVID-19. The protocol was immunoSEQ multiplex PCR, while the TCRdb copy is restricted to in-frame clones and leaves out a portion. The data contain about 96,000 clones, 85% to 90% of them singletons. The sample consisted of peripheral blood. The receptors were gathered from a human donor with COVID-19, enrolled during active disease. The donor label of this sample is uncertain. Each CDR3 is given with its conserved first and last residue. Fields, in order: clone size, V gene, D gene, CDR3 length, J gene, CDR3 DNA, CDR3 protein. The D gene is left open where the match is weak. The size of a clone is reported for some rows only, either as once, few or many, or as a class for expanded clones.

clone_size: NA; v_call: TRBV18; d_call: NA; cdr3_length: 15; j_call: TRBJ1-6; cdr3_nt: TGTGCCAGCTCACCAGTAAGAACAGCCAATTCACCCCTCCACTTT; cdr3_aa: CASSPVRTANSPLHF
clone_size: NA; v_call: TRBV6-5; d_call: TRBD1; cdr3_length: 13; j_call: TRBJ2-7; cdr3_nt: TGTGCCAGCAGTTATTCCCAGGGGGCCCAGCAGTACTTC; cdr3_aa: CASSYSQGAQQYF
clone_size: NA; v_call: TRBV6-5; d_call: NA; cdr3_length: 12; j_call: TRBJ1-1; cdr3_nt: TGTGCCAGCAGGCTAGGGGGAGACGAAGCTTTCTTT; cdr3_aa: CASRLGGDEAFF
clone_size: few; v_call: TRBV15; d_call: NA; cdr3_length: 14; j_call: TRBJ1-1; cdr3_nt: TGTGCCACTAAAACAAGGGGGGGACCCACTGAAGCTTTCTTT; cdr3_aa: CATKTRGGPTEAFF
clone_size: NA; v_call: TRBV5-1; d_call: NA; cdr3_length: 13; j_call: TRBJ1-2; cdr3_nt: TGCGCCAGCAGCTTGGGGTCAGGCTATGGCTACACCTTC; cdr3_aa: CASSLGSGYGYTF
clone_size: NA; v_call: TRBV20-1; d_call: TRBD2; cdr3_length: 15; j_call: TRBJ2-7; cdr3_nt: TGCAGTGCTAGTGGCCTAGCGGGGCCAGACTACGAGCAGTACTTC; cdr3_aa: CSASGLAGPDYEQYF
clone_size: NA; v_call: TRBV12-5; d_call: NA; cdr3_length: 16; j_call: TRBJ1-1; cdr3_nt: TGTGCTAGTGGTTCCTCATCTCATAACAGAAACACTGAAGCTTTCTTT; cdr3_aa: CASGSSSHNRNTEAFF
clone_size: few; v_call: TRBV2; d_call: NA; cdr3_length: 13; j_call: TRBJ1-1; cdr3_nt: TGTGCCAGCACCAGGGGCGTGGGGCCTGAAGCTTTCTTT; cdr3_aa: CASTRGVGPEAFF
clone_size: NA; v_call: TRBV4-1; d_call: TRBD1; cdr3_length: 16; j_call: TRBJ1-2; cdr3_nt: TGCGCCAGCAGCCTATACCGGGACAGGACTAACTATGGCTACACCTTC; cdr3_aa: CASSLYRDRTNYGYTF
clone_size: NA; v_call: TRBV12-2; d_call: NA; cdr3_length: 20; j_call: TRBJ2-5; cdr3_nt: TGTGCAAGTCGCTTAGCCAGTTACTTGACTAGCGGGACCCTTCAAGAGACCCAGTACTTC; cdr3_aa: CASRLASYLTSGTLQETQYF
clone_size: NA; v_call: TRBV24-1; d_call: TRBD1; cdr3_length: 17; j_call: TRBJ1-3; cdr3_nt: TGTGCCACCAGTGATTCCTCAAGGGACAGGGCTGGAAACACCATATATTTT; cdr3_aa: CATSDSSRDRAGNTIYF
clone_size: NA; v_call: TRBV5-1; d_call: NA; cdr3_length: 15; j_call: TRBJ2-5; cdr3_nt: TGCGCCAGCAGCTTAGGCTCGACAGACCAAGAGACCCAGTACTTC; cdr3_aa: CASSLGSTDQETQYF
clone_size: NA; v_call: TRBV20-1; d_call: TRBD2; cdr3_length: 16; j_call: TRBJ2-1; cdr3_nt: TGCAGTGCTAGTCTTGGACTAGCGGGGGAATACAATGAGCAGTTCTTC; cdr3_aa: CSASLGLAGEYNEQFF
clone_size: NA; v_call: TRBV4-2; d_call: NA; cdr3_length: 15; j_call: TRBJ1-1; cdr3_nt: TGTGCCAGCAGCCAAGCGACAGCCATGAACACTGAAGCTTTCTTT; cdr3_aa: CASSQATAMNTEAFF
clone_size: NA; v_call: TRBV2; d_call: NA; cdr3_length: 14; j_call: TRBJ2-2; cdr3_nt: TGTGCCAGCAGGCCGACACAAAACACCGGGGAGCTGTTTTTT; cdr3_aa: CASRPTQNTGELFF
clone_size: NA; v_call: TRBV3-1/TRBV3-2; d_call: NA; cdr3_length: 12; j_call: TRBJ2-3; cdr3_nt: TGTGCCAGCAGCCAGGCCACAGATACGCAGTATTTT; cdr3_aa: CASSQATDTQYF
clone_size: NA; v_call: TRBV21-1; d_call: NA; cdr3_length: 15; j_call: TRBJ1-3; cdr3_nt: TGTGCCAGCAGCAATGAGGTACTCTTAGGAAACACCATATATTTT; cdr3_aa: CASSNEVLLGNTIYF